These 20 T cell receptor beta chains came from one sample sequenced in a study of shared clonotypes between healthy human individuals. Produced via immunoSEQ multiplex PCR; TCRdb's table is partial and in-frame only. The sample consists of more than 500,000 clones, approximately 95% of them appearing once. Terminally differentiated effector memory CD45RA+ cells were excluded by CCR7 positive selection of CD45RO-negative cells. Material: naive CD8+ T cells sorted from blood. These receptors all come from a woman in her 30s in good health.

The chain is built from TRBV10-1 and TRBJ2-7; D is possibly TRBD2 (5 bases). The CDR3 length is 13 residues. CDR1 and CDR2 (germline): WNHNN, SYGVQD (reference sequence). Trimming stripped 5 bases from V and 1 base from J, with 9 bases between. CDR3 sequence reads: CASSSGPSYEQYF. In nucleotides, the CDR3 is TGCGCCAGCAGTAGCGGTCCTTCCTACGAGCAGTACTTC.

This chain connects TRBV11-2 to TRBJ2-1, with TRBD2 matching 14 bases. With 5 bases clipped from V and 2 bases from J, the junction kept 8 bases outside the gene matches. The germline gives CDR1 SGHAT, CDR2 FQNNGV. The CDR3 length is 18 residues. CDR3 region: CASSPGTSGSPAYNEQFF. CDR3 nucleotide sequence: TGTGCCAGCAGCCCCGGGACTAGCGGGAGTCCGGCCTACAATGAGCAGTTCTTC.

The chain has TRBV27 and TRBJ2-7; D is uncertain. Trimming pared 5 bases from V and 3 bases from J, leaving 14 bases between. Germline CDR1 is MNHEY and CDR2 is SMNVEV (reference sequence). This CDR3 is 14 amino acids long. The CDR3 region has the DNA TGTGCCAGCAGTCCGGGCCAACGGTACTACGAGCAGTACTTC. It translates to CASSPGQRYYEQYF.

This clone was observed a single time. V and J are TRBV6-5 and TRBJ2-1; D is ambiguous. CDR3 length: 13 amino acids. Germline values: CDR1 MNHEY, CDR2 SVGAGI. V was clipped by 4 bases and J by 3 bases, with 7 bases between them. The CDR3 bases are TGTGCCAGCAGTTCAGACATCTACAATGAGCAGTTCTTC. This encodes CASSSDIYNEQFF.

This clone was seen just once. J is TRBJ2-1 and V is TRBV11-3; 9 bases fit TRBD1. The CDR3 runs 15 residues. Trimming removed 3 bases from V and 6 bases from J; junction bases left unmatched: 6. From germline, CDR1 is SGHNT and CDR2 YENEEA. CDR3: CASSLGQGPLNEQFF. The CDR3 nucleotides are TGTGCCAGCAGCTTGGGACAGGGACCCCTCAATGAGCAGTTCTTC.

The chain employs TRBV29-1 and TRBJ2-5, with 7 bases that match TRBD1. Near its end, the DNA agrees better with TRBJ2-7, so the J call may be wrong. From germline, CDR1 is SQVTM and CDR2 ANQGSEA. CDR3 length: 15 residues. CDR3 amino acids: CSVTLGPGGSYEQYF. The CDR3 bases are TGCAGCGTAACGTTGGGTCCAGGGGGATCCTACGAGCAGTACTTC.

The V call is TRBV29-1, the J call TRBJ2-7, with unresolved D. Trimming left V 3 bases short and J 8 bases short, with 14 bases between. The CDR3 loop spans 12 amino acids. Germline V lookup: CDR1 SQVTM, CDR2 ANQGSEA. CDR3 DNA sequence: TGCAGCGTTGACTCAGGCCCCGGGCAGCAGTACTTC. Its protein product is CSVDSGPGQQYF.

V is TRBV28 and J is TRBJ2-7, with TRBD2 matching 9 bases. J gave up 5 bases and V 5 bases, and 10 bases lay outside the gene matches. Germline CDR1 reads MDHEN; CDR2 reads SYDVKM. This CDR3 contains 15 residues. The CDR3 sequence is CASSAEGLARDEQYF. Written as DNA, the CDR3 is TGTGCCAGCAGTGCCGAGGGACTAGCCAGAGACGAGCAGTACTTC.

The chain recombines TRBV6-1 with TRBJ2-7, with 9 bases fitting TRBD2. The CDR3 has 12 amino acids. With V trimmed by 6 bases and J by 5 bases, 2 bases remained unmatched. Germline V gene data show CDR1 as MNHNS and CDR2 as SASEGT. Here the CDR3 reads CASSSSGNEQYF. In DNA form, the CDR3 reads TGTGCCAGCAGCTCTAGCGGGAACGAGCAGTACTTC.

The CDR3 sequence is CASSPHPGAAGANVLTF. The CDR3 DNA follows: TGTGCCAGCAGCCCCCACCCGGGGGCCGCTGGGGCCAACGTCCTGACTTTC. The V call is TRBV9, the J call TRBJ2-6; D possibly matches TRBD1 or TRBD2 (6 bases each). The CDR3 totals 17 residues. Trimming stripped 4 bases from V and 2 bases from J, with 16 bases between. Looked up from germline, CDR1 is SGDLS and CDR2 is YYNGEE.

The chain recombines TRBV28 with TRBJ2-5; 8 bases align to TRBD2. The J call may be incorrect, as the DNA end agrees better with TRBJ2-7. In germline, CDR1 is MDHEN, CDR2 SYDVKM. The CDR3 contains 13 residues. DNA for the CDR3: TGTGCCAGCAACGGGAGGGCCCCCTACGAGCAGTACTTC. Translating gives CASNGRAPYEQYF.

This chain uses TRBV6-6 with TRBJ1-2; D not resolved. Germline CDR1 and CDR2: MNHNY and SVGAGI (reference sequence). V lost 2 bases and J lost 5, with 12 bases in between. The CDR3 sequence is 14 residues long. In DNA, the CDR3 is TGTGCCAGCAGTTACGGGGAGGAGTCGTATGGCTACACCTTC. It specifies CASSYGEESYGYTF.

V gene TRBV28 combines with J gene TRBJ1-5, with 11 bases fitting TRBD1. The germline CDR1 and CDR2 sequences are MDHEN and SYDVKM. The V and J ends lost 6 bases and 5 bases, in that order; junction bases with no gene match: 9. This CDR3 spans 16 amino acids. The CDR3 reads CASRNAGQGADQPQHF. The CDR3 DNA follows: TGTGCCAGCAGAAATGCCGGACAGGGGGCGGATCAGCCCCAGCATTTT.

The rearrangement joins TRBV28 to TRBJ1-5; 7 positions agree with TRBD1. Trimming cost V 6 bases and J 7 bases; bases outside gene matches: 9. CDR1 and CDR2 (germline): MDHEN, SYDVKM. The CDR3 runs to 14 residues. The CDR3 DNA is TGTGCCAGCAGAGAGACAGGGTTCCGCCAGCCCCAGCATTTT. It yields the protein CASRETGFRQPQHF.

The genes are TRBV13 and TRBJ1-2, with D possibly being TRBD1 (5 bases). The CDR3 runs to 17 residues. Germline CDR1 is PRHDT and CDR2 is FYEKMQ (reference sequence). V was cut by 3 bases and J by 2 bases, with 19 bases left in between. The CDR3 sequence: CASSFAGGLGANYGYTF. The CDR3 DNA follows: TGTGCCAGCAGCTTCGCCGGGGGATTGGGCGCAAACTATGGCTACACCTTC.

This clone was detected only a few times. The rearrangement joins TRBV27 to TRBJ2-3; D call uncertain. From germline, CDR1 is MNHEY and CDR2 SMNVEV (reference sequence). This CDR3 has 14 amino acids. The V end lost 3 bases, the J end lost 0 bases, and 7 bases lay between the germline ends. The CDR3 region is CASSLFASTDTQYF. The CDR3 region has the DNA TGTGCCAGCAGTTTGTTTGCAAGCACAGATACGCAGTATTTT.

V usage is TRBV4-1 and J usage is TRBJ2-5, with no clear D. The better agreement between TRBJ2-7 and the DNA end casts doubt on the J call. This CDR3 has 15 residues. Germline V gene data show CDR1 as MGHRA and CDR2 as YSYEKL. CDR3 in DNA: TGCGCCAGCAGCCAAGCGCGTGGCTTACTCTACGAGCAGTACTTC. This sequence encodes CASSQARGLLYEQYF.

The V call is TRBV5-8, the J call TRBJ1-2, with D perhaps TRBD1 (6 bases). Trimming removed 1 base from V and 4 bases from J, with 17 bases in between. CDR3 length equals 16 residues. Germline CDR1 reads SGHTS; CDR2 reads YDEGEE. Here the CDR3 reads CASSLSRHQGLYGYTF. The CDR3 DNA sequence: TGTGCCAGCAGCTTGTCCCGACACCAGGGGCTCTATGGCTACACCTTC.

This chain uses TRBV29-1 with TRBJ2-3; unclear D gene. Between the trimmed V and J ends, which lost 1 base and 0 bases, there was a span of 14 bases. There are 16 residues in the CDR3. In germline, CDR1 is SQVTM, CDR2 ANQGSEA. CDR3 protein: CSVEGVPRRSTDTQYF. CDR3 nucleotides: TGCAGCGTTGAAGGCGTCCCTAGACGTAGCACAGATACGCAGTATTTT.

CDR3 sequence (DNA): TGCAGCGTTGAAGTTCCGGGACAGGGACCCACAGATACGCAGTATTTT. This encodes CSVEVPGQGPTDTQYF. The chain combines TRBV29-1 with TRBJ2-3; 9 bases match TRBD1. The CDR3 runs 16 residues. The V gene's germline CDR1 is SQVTM and CDR2 ANQGSEA. Trimming took 1 base from V and 2 from J; bases not matched to a gene: 7.